The 22 T cell receptor beta chains below all came from one sample that was sequenced in a study of T-cell memory formation after mild COVID-19. TCRdb re-analysed the 5' RACE reads in MiXCR, keeping a single row per CDR3 protein. The table includes 250,000 to 350,000 distinct CDR3 sequences, around 16% detected once. Material: PBMCs or a T cell subset sorted from them (not recorded which). The receptor source for this set is a young man who had mild COVID-19 (a few samples of this study predate the infection). Cell type and time point are not known.

The chain joins TRBV7-3 to TRBJ2-2, with 7 bases matching TRBD1. Germline values: CDR1 SGHTA, CDR2 FQGTGA. The J segment lost 6 bases and the V segment lost 8 bases, leaving 9 bases of the junction unmatched. This CDR3 contains 14 residues. The CDR3 DNA is TGTGCCAGCGGTATCGACAGGGTGCCCGGGGAGCTGTTTTTT. Residues: CASGIDRVPGELFF.

The V gene is TRBV6-2 or TRBV6-3, the J gene TRBJ2-1; D ambiguous. V was shortened by 5 bases and J by 5 bases, with 13 bases between the two germline ends. This CDR3 has 14 amino acids. Germline assignment: CDR1 MNHEY and CDR2 SVGEGT. The CDR3 sequence: CASSPWELDNEQFF. The DNA of the CDR3 is TGTGCCAGCAGTCCCTGGGAACTTGACAATGAGCAGTTCTTC.

This clonotype has just a few counts. The chain carries TRBV7-3 and TRBJ2-3, with TRBD2 matching 7 bases. The CDR3 is 17 residues long. Germline-derived CDR1 and CDR2 are SGHTA and FQGTGA. After removal of 2 bases from V and 4 bases from J, the junction contained 12 bases not matched to a gene. Here the CDR3 reads CASSLGRGTRRSDTQYF. CDR3 in DNA: TGTGCCAGCAGCTTAGGGAGGGGAACAAGGAGGTCAGATACGCAGTATTTT.

Only a few counts were recorded for this clonotype. This chain connects TRBV7-2 to TRBJ2-1, with unresolved D. With 5 bases removed from V and 7 bases from J, the gap between germline ends came to 12 bases. Germline assignment: CDR1 SGHTA and CDR2 FQGNSA. CDR3 length: 13 amino acids. The DNA for the CDR3 is TGTGCCAGCAGCCCAGATAGGGCGAATGAGCAGTTCTTC. Its translation: CASSPDRANEQFF.

This clonotype was observed at least ten times. V usage is TRBV29-1 and J usage is TRBJ2-1, with a weak D call TRBD2 (5 bases). There are 13 residues in the CDR3. Trimming took off 2 bases at V and 8 bases at J, with 13 bases between the two ends. Germline V gene sequence: CDR1 SQVTM, CDR2 ANQGSEA. Here the CDR3 DNA reads TGCAGCGTTGAACGAGGGAAGGGCTATGAGCAGTTCTTC. This gives the protein CSVERGKGYEQFF.

This clonotype has more than one count but fewer than ten. The chain couples TRBV10-2 to TRBJ2-5, with a weak D call TRBD2 (7 bases). V dropped 3 bases and J dropped 1 base, with 12 bases sitting between them. Germline V gene lookup returns CDR1 WSHSY and CDR2 SAAADI. This CDR3 has 15 amino acids. The CDR3 spells CASSEGGGLQETQYF. The CDR3 region has the DNA TGCGCCAGCAGTGAAGGCGGGGGCCTCCAAGAGACCCAGTACTTC.

The chain couples TRBV6-2 or TRBV6-3 to TRBJ2-7, with D perhaps TRBD1 (6 bases). The V end lost 8 bases, the J end lost 3 bases, and 17 bases lay between the germline ends. The V gene's germline CDR1 is MNHEY and CDR2 SVGEGT. This CDR3 contains 14 residues. The CDR3 loop reads CASSRTVEFYEQYV. The CDR3 bases are TGTGCCAGCTCCCGGACAGTAGAATTCTACGAGCAGTACGTC.

This clonotype was counted only a few times. The chain carries TRBV5-1 and TRBJ1-2, with D maybe TRBD1 (6 bases). The V and J ends lost 3 bases and 2 bases respectively, with 14 bases between them. Looked up from germline, CDR1 is SGHRS and CDR2 is YFSETQ. There are 15 residues in the CDR3. As DNA, the CDR3 is TGCGCCAGCAGCTCGCAGGGGACCGGGAACTATGGCTACACCTTC. It encodes CASSSQGTGNYGYTF.

The CDR3 region has the DNA TGTGCCAGCAGTTACAGGGCAGGGGGCTCCTACGAGCAGTACTTC. Amino acids: CASSYRAGGSYEQYF. The rearrangement joins TRBV6-5 to TRBJ2-7; 7 nucleotides align to TRBD1. CDR3 length equals 15 residues. V trimming: 2 bases; J trimming: 0 bases; junction bases outside the gene matches: 4. The V gene's germline CDR1 is MNHEY and CDR2 SVGAGI.

This clonotype was observed many times. CDR3 protein: CASSQRGGRQTQYF. The CDR3 DNA reads as TGTGCCAGCAGTCAGCGGGGGGGCAGGCAGACCCAGTACTTC. V and J are TRBV7-2 and TRBJ2-5; 10 bases fit TRBD2. Germline trimming cut 6 bases from V and 6 bases from J; bases unmatched to any gene: 7. Germline V gene data show CDR1 as SGHTA and CDR2 as FQGNSA. The CDR3 contains 14 residues.

The V call is TRBV19, the J call TRBJ2-5; 10 bases fit TRBD1. CDR1 and CDR2 from the germline V gene are LNHDA and SQIVND (reference sequence). Trimming removed 4 bases from V and 4 bases from J; junction bases left unmatched: 3. This CDR3 has 14 amino acids. CDR3 region: CASSSGTGVETQYF. The CDR3 nucleotides are TGTGCCAGTAGTAGTGGGACAGGGGTAGAGACCCAGTACTTC.

There are many counts of this clonotype. This chain uses TRBV11-2 with TRBJ1-2; D is undetermined. The CDR3 spans 13 residues. Trimming shortened V by 4 bases and J by 8 bases, and 14 bases separated the two germline ends. The germline V gene encodes CDR1 SGHAT and CDR2 FQNNGV. The chain's CDR3 is CASSSESFGGYTF. DNA for the CDR3: TGTGCCAGCAGCTCTGAATCATTCGGGGGCTACACCTTC.

The chain combines TRBV5-1 with TRBJ2-5, with a weak D call TRBD2 (5 bases). Trimming removed 5 bases at V and 5 bases at J, with 19 bases between. The V gene's germline CDR1 is SGHRS and CDR2 YFSETQ. The CDR3 sequence is 15 residues long. Here the CDR3 reads CASRGRGGYVETQYF. CDR3 DNA sequence: TGCGCCAGCAGAGGACGGGGTGGTTACGTGGAGACCCAGTACTTC.

V and J are TRBV4-3 and TRBJ2-3, with 8 bases matching TRBD2. Germline V lookup: CDR1 LGHNA, CDR2 YSLEER. The V and J ends lost 4 bases and 2 bases, in that order; junction bases with no gene match: 8. This CDR3 has 16 amino acids. CDR3 amino acids: CASSLRRGATTDTQYF. The DNA for the CDR3 is TGCGCCAGCAGCCTCCGGCGGGGGGCTACCACAGATACGCAGTATTTT.

The chain joins TRBV9 to TRBJ2-2; D possibly corresponds to TRBD2 (6 bases). Germline CDR1 reads SGDLS; CDR2 reads YYNGEE. This CDR3 contains 15 residues. Trimming stripped 6 bases from V and 1 base from J, with 13 bases between. Here the CDR3 reads CASNGGAVNTGELFF. The CDR3 DNA is TGTGCCAGCAACGGAGGGGCAGTGAACACCGGGGAGCTGTTTTTT. Full variable domain (outside the CDR3, taken from reference TRBV9 and TRBJ2-2): DSGVTQTPKHLITATGQRVTLRCSPRSGDLSVYWYQQSLDQGLQFLIQYYNGEERAKGNILERFSAQQFPDLHSELNLSSLELGDSALYFCASNGGAVNTGELFFGEGSRLTVL.

The chain links TRBV18 to TRBJ2-3, with D possibly TRBD2 on 7 matching bases. The V end was cut by 1 base, the J end by 0 bases, with 20 bases between. Per germline, CDR1 KGHSH and CDR2 LQKENI. CDR3 size: 19 residues. CDR3 coding DNA: TGTGCCAGCTCACCACGGCATCTTGGGGGGGCACCAAGCACAGATACGCAGTATTTT. Translated, it gives CASSPRHLGGAPSTDTQYF.

This clonotype was seen a few times. V and J are TRBV12-3 or TRBV12-4 and TRBJ1-5, with D uncertain. V shed 4 bases and J shed 5 bases, with 15 bases lying between them. CDR3 length equals 15 residues. CDR3 bases: TGTGCCAGCAGTTCCCGAGGAAACGGATATCAGCCCCAGCATTTT. Protein product: CASSSRGNGYQPQHF.

This clonotype was seen more than once but under ten times. J is TRBJ2-7 and V is TRBV27, with 8 positions matching TRBD1. Germline V gene sequence: CDR1 MNHEY, CDR2 SMNVEV (reference sequence). This CDR3 contains 16 residues. The V gene end was trimmed by 7 bases and the J gene end by 6 bases; junction bases not matched to a gene: 17. This CDR3 reads CASIAMDRVSFSEQYV. CDR3 nucleotides: TGTGCCAGCATTGCGATGGACAGGGTGTCGTTTTCCGAGCAGTACGTC.

The rearrangement links TRBV6-2 or TRBV6-3 to TRBJ2-7; 10 bases fit TRBD2. Germline trimming cut 4 bases from V and 2 bases from J; bases unmatched to any gene: 5. The CDR3 runs to 15 residues. CDR1 and CDR2 (germline): MNHEY, SVGEGT. The CDR3 is CASSSILAGAYEQYF. In nucleotides, the CDR3 is TGTGCCAGCAGTTCGATTCTAGCGGGGGCCTACGAGCAGTACTTC.

This clonotype has at least ten counts. The chain uses TRBV2 and TRBJ2-5; D remains unclear. The CDR3 is made up of 17 amino acids. V was shortened by 5 bases and J by 3 bases, with 22 bases between the two germline ends. CDR1 and CDR2 (germline): SNHLY, FYNNEI. The CDR3 is CASSLTLSAATEETQYF. CDR3 sequence (DNA): TGTGCCAGCAGTCTTACCCTGAGCGCGGCTACCGAAGAGACCCAGTACTTC.

The rearrangement uses TRBV3-1 and TRBJ2-5; TRBD2 matches 7 bases. Germline CDR1 LGHDT, CDR2 YNNKEL (reference sequence). The CDR3 totals 15 residues. V shed 7 bases and J 2 bases; nucleotides not matched to a gene: 10. This CDR3 reads CASTRLTRGQETQYF. DNA of the CDR3: TGTGCCAGCACCCGACTAACGCGGGGGCAAGAGACCCAGTACTTC.

This chain connects TRBV20-1 to TRBJ2-3; D is perhaps TRBD2 (5 bases). V lost 6 bases to trimming and J lost 6 bases, with 10 bases between them. This CDR3 is 11 amino acids long. CDR1 and CDR2 from the germline V gene are DFQATT and SNEGSKA (reference sequence). CDR3 bases: TGCAGTGCGAGGGATTCGGATACGCAGTATTTT. Its translation is CSARDSDTQYF.